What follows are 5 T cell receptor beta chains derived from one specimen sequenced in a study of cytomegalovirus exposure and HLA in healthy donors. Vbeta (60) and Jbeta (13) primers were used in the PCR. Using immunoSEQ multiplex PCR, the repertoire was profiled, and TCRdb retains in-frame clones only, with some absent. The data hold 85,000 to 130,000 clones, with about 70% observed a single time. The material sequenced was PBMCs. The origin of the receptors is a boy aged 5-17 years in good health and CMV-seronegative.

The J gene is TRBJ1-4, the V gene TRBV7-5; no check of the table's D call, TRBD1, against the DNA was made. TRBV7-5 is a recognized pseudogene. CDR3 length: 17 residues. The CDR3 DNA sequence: TGTGTCAGAAGCTTCCACAGGGGGGGACCTATTAATGAAAAACTGTTTTTT. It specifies CVRSFHRGGPINEKLFF.

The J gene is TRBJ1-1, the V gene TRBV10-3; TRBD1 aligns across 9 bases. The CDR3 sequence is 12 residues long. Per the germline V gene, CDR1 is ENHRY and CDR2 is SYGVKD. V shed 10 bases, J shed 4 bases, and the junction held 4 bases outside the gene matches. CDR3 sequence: CATWDRATEAFF. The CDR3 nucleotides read TGTGCCACCTGGGACAGGGCCACTGAAGCTTTCTTT.

DNA of the CDR3: TGTGCCAGCAGCCAAGAAACTAGTACCTCCTACGAGCAGTACTTC. Its protein product is CASSQETSTSYEQYF. The rearrangement joins TRBV4-2 to TRBJ2-7; D possibly corresponds to TRBD2 (5 bases). The CDR3 is 15 amino acids. V gave up 0 bases and J gave up 0 bases, with 9 bases separating them. The germline V gene encodes CDR1 LGHNA and CDR2 YNFKEQ.

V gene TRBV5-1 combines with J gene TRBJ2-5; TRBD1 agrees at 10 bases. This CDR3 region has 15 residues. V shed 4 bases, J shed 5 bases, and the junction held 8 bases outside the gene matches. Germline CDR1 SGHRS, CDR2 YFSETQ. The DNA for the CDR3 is TGCGCCAGCAGCCCCACCGGGACAGGGGTGGAGACCCAGTACTTC. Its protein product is CASSPTGTGVETQYF.

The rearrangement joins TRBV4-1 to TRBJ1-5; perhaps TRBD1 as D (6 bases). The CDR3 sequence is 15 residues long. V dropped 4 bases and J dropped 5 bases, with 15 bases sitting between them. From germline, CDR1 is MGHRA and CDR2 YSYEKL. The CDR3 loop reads CASSPPDRVDQPQHF. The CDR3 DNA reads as TGCGCCAGCAGCCCCCCGGACAGAGTGGATCAGCCCCAGCATTTT.